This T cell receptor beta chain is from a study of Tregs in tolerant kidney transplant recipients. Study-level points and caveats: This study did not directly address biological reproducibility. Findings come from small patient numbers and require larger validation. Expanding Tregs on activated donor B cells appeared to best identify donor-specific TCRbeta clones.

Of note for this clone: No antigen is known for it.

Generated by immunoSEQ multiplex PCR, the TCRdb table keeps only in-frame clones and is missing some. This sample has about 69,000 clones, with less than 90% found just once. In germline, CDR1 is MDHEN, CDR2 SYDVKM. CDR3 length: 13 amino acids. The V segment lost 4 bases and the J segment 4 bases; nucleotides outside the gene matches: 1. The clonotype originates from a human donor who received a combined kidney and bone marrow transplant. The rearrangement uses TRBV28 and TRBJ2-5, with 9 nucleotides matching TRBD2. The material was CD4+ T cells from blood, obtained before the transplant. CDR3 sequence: CASSSLAGETQYF. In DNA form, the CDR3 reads TGTGCCAGCAGTTCACTAGCGGGAGAGACCCAGTACTTC.